A single T cell receptor (beta chain) is shown here with its context. Its specificity is not known. Patients had to be free of confetti depigmentation, indicating active vitiligo. Germline V gives CDR1 MNHEY, CDR2 SVGAGI. The CDR3 totals 16 residues. V was trimmed by 2 bases and J by 6 bases, leaving 20 bases between them. This entry comes from a study of resident and recirculating memory T cells in vitiligo. As for the study in general: The samples were homogenized without cell sorting before genomic DNA extraction.

Regarding the study as a whole: No unique dominant TCR clone was found in vitiligo lesions. Different lesions suggested infiltration by different T cell clones.

Method: immunoSEQ multiplex PCR; TCRdb's copy keeps in-frame clones and lacks some. The sample lists tens of thousands of clones, roughly nine tenths occurring once. The material sequenced was blood. The TCR sequence derives from a male donor with vitiligo. The chain employs TRBV6-5 and TRBJ2-7; the D gene is possibly TRBD2 (7 bases). CDR3 sequence (DNA): TGTGCCAGCAGTTACGGGGAGAGGGGGGGGGCCGGCGAGCAGTACTTC. Translating it yields CASSYGERGGAGEQYF.